The 10 T cell receptor beta chains below come from one sample, sequenced in a study of cytomegalovirus exposure and HLA in healthy donors. Both 60 Vbeta primers and 13 Jbeta primers went into the PCR. Sequencing used immunoSEQ multiplex PCR; TCRdb keeps in-frame clones, though not all of them. Reported are under 70,000 clones; the ten largest clones contain about 9.1%. The material sequenced was PBMCs. These receptors were taken from a man aged 50 or older in good health and CMV-seropositive.

V and J are TRBV7-9 and TRBJ2-1; D perhaps matches TRBD1 (6 bases). The CDR3 covers 14 residues. From germline, CDR1 is SEHNR and CDR2 FQNEAQ (reference sequence). Trimming left V 7 bases short and J 4 bases short, with 14 bases between. This chain's CDR3 is CASNLQGAYNEQFF. Here the CDR3 DNA reads TGTGCCAGCAACCTACAGGGAGCGTACAATGAGCAGTTCTTC. Full variable domain (rest looked up from reference TRBV7-9 and TRBJ2-1): DTGVSQNPRHKITKRGQNVTFRCDPISEHNRLYWYRQTLGQGPEFLTYFQNEAQLEKSRLLSDRFSAERPKGSFSTLEIQRTEQGDSAMYLCASNLQGAYNEQFFGPGTRLTVL.

This chain joins TRBV15 and TRBJ1-2; TRBD1 is a possible D gene (5 bases). The germline V gene has CDR1 LNHNV and CDR2 YYDKDF (reference sequence). V lost 0 bases to trimming and J lost 4 bases, with 12 bases between them. The CDR3 sequence is 15 residues long. The CDR3: CATSRDGRVGYGYTF. The CDR3 DNA sequence: TGTGCCACCAGCAGAGATGGCAGGGTGGGCTATGGCTACACCTTC.

The J gene is TRBJ2-3, the V gene TRBV19; 7 bases line up with TRBD2. V dropped 4 bases and J dropped 0; count of bases not matched to a gene: 7. Germline CDR1 reads LNHDA; CDR2 reads SQIVND (reference sequence). This CDR3 contains 16 residues. The CDR3 nucleotides are TGTGCCAGTAGTACTAGACTAGCACAGAGCACAGATACGCAGTATTTT. This codes for CASSTRLAQSTDTQYF.

This chain joins TRBV6-1 and TRBJ1-5; a possible D gene is TRBD1 (6 bases). Trimming shortened V by 2 bases and J by 5 bases, and 13 bases separated the two germline ends. Germline CDR1 and CDR2: MNHNS and SASEGT. CDR3 length: 15 amino acids. CDR3 nucleotide sequence: TGTGCCAGCAGTGAACCCACAGGGATCTATCAGCCCCAGCATTTT. Translating gives CASSEPTGIYQPQHF.

The gene calls are TRBV29-1 and TRBJ2-7; D remains ambiguous. Germline CDR1 reads SQVTM; CDR2 reads ANQGSEA. The CDR3 contains 14 residues. V shed 4 bases and J shed 2 bases, with 15 bases lying between them. The CDR3 DNA follows: TGCAGCGTTGGAAACTCGGGTGATGCCTACGAGCAGTACTTC. Translating gives CSVGNSGDAYEQYF.

The V gene is TRBV25-1, the J gene TRBJ1-4; perhaps TRBD1 as D (6 bases). The CDR3 covers 16 residues. Germline CDR1 and CDR2: MGHDK and SYGVNS. Deletions cut 7 bases from V and 7 bases from J, with 22 bases between. The CDR3 region has the DNA TGTGCCAGCACCACCATGGAGGGGGGGGAACGTGAAAAACTGTTTTTT. The encoded protein is CASTTMEGGEREKLFF. Full variable domain (rest looked up from reference TRBV25-1 and TRBJ1-4): EADIYQTPRYLVIGTGKKITLECSQTMGHDKMYWYQQDPGMELHLIHYSYGVNSTEKGDLSSESTVSRIRTEHFPLTLESARPSHTSQYLCASTTMEGGEREKLFFGSGTQLSVL.

The V and J genes are TRBV27 and TRBJ1-2; D unclear. Germline CDR1 MNHEY, CDR2 SMNVEV (reference sequence). The V end lost 4 bases, the J end lost 5 bases, and 8 bases lay between the germline ends. The CDR3 loop spans 12 amino acids. CDR3 residues: CASSSTGYGYTF. The CDR3 coding sequence is TGTGCCAGCAGTTCGACCGGGTATGGCTACACCTTC.

The DNA of the CDR3 is TGTGCCACCAGCAGAGGAGAACAGGGCTCCCCTGAAGCTTTCTTT. It translates to CATSRGEQGSPEAFF. The rearrangement uses TRBV15 and TRBJ1-1, with D perhaps TRBD1 (6 bases). CDR3 length: 15 residues. Germline V CDR1 and CDR2: LNHNV, YYDKDF (reference sequence). V was shortened by 1 base and J by 6 bases, with 15 bases between the two germline ends.

This chain connects TRBV27 to TRBJ2-7; the D gene is possibly TRBD1 (6 bases). In germline, CDR1 is MNHEY, CDR2 SMNVEV (reference sequence). V was cut by 3 bases and J by 2 bases, with 14 bases left in between. The CDR3 is made up of 15 amino acids. The CDR3 DNA reads TGTGCCAGCAGTTTTACAGGGTCCTTCACCTACGAGCAGTACTTC. This encodes CASSFTGSFTYEQYF.

The CDR3: CASRSGQLSTDTQYF. For the CDR3, the DNA is TGTGCCAGCAGATCGGGACAGCTCAGCACAGATACGCAGTATTTT. The J gene is TRBJ2-3, the V gene TRBV6-5, with 7 positions matching TRBD1. The V and J ends lost 6 bases and 0 bases, in that order; junction bases with no gene match: 6. In germline, CDR1 is MNHEY, CDR2 SVGAGI. The CDR3 extends over 15 amino acids.